This T cell receptor (beta chain) was recorded in a study of T cells in Graves' hyperthyroidism and ophthalmopathy. Notes on this clonotype: What it recognizes is unknown.

The TCR beta CDR3 regions underwent amplification using RNA transcripts as the source. First-round RT-PCR targeting the TCR CDR3 was performed with the HTBI primer set. TCRdb called the multiplex PCR reads again in MiXCR, with one record for every CDR3 protein. The sample records approximately 640,000 distinct CDR3 sequences, around 16% being singletons. Study-wide results and caveats: Model-based prediction identified ophthalmopathy a median 6.5 months prior to its onset.

If no ophthalmopathy progression occurred within 18 months, Graves' hyperthyroidism was stable. Hyperthyroidism had been newly diagnosed in patients aged 18 to 65, and its duration was under 2 months. This TCR came from a man aged 45-60 years with Graves' hyperthyroidism. Sequencing used blood.

CDR3 sequence reads: CASSPQSHTEAFF. The CDR3 DNA sequence: TGTGCCAGCTCACCACAGAGTCACACTGAAGCTTTCTTT. V gene TRBV18 combines with J gene TRBJ1-1; D is ambiguous. Trimming stripped 1 base from V and 3 bases from J, with 6 bases between. CDR1 is KGHSH and CDR2 is LQKENI in the germline V gene. The CDR3 contains 13 residues.